The clone carrying this TCR beta chain has more than one count but fewer than ten. The antigen is unknown. Germline V gene data show CDR1 as SGHDN and CDR2 as FVKESK. The CDR3 runs 13 residues. The V segment lost 4 bases and the J segment 7 bases; nucleotides outside the gene matches: 6. The isolated RNA, all of it, was reverse transcribed, so expressed TCRB transcripts were what got sequenced. Measured with immunoSEQ multiplex PCR; TCRdb has only the in-frame clones, and not every one. The sample consists of a few hundred thousand clones, about 13% of them appearing once. These data belong to a study of beta chain features in type 1 diabetes. Study conclusions and caveats: Lower insertion and higher deletion counts appeared at VDJ junctions in type 1 diabetes patients. Shorter TCRB CDR3s, moderately but significantly so, marked every one of the four CD4+ subsets in Type 1 diabetes patients.

Cell sorting via CD45RO/CCR7/CD25/CD127/CD95/CD27 was performed to obtain CD4+ naive, central memory, regulatory and stem cell-like memory cells. This sequence was found in a woman between 18 and 29 years old with type 1 diabetes. Sequencing was performed on naive CD4+ T cells from blood. The chain combines TRBV14 with TRBJ1-2; 7 nucleotides match TRBD1. DNA for the CDR3: TGTGCCAGCAGCCTAGACAGGGCTGGTGGCTACACCTTC. Amino acids: CASSLDRAGGYTF.